This TCR beta chain was recorded in a study of cytomegalovirus exposure and HLA in healthy donors. Study summary: The Caucasian-associated ancestry cluster held roughly 81% of over 350 genotyped donors. Study-wide findings and caveats: Reportedly, fewer N-insertions than the approximately 680-donor mean appeared in an Asian-associated ancestry cluster in a later analysis.

The primer mix had 60 Vbeta and 13 Jbeta primers. Sequencing was performed with immunoSEQ multiplex PCR; in TCRdb, only in-frame clones are kept and a portion is missing. Of around 90,000 clones listed, around three quarters are singletons. Worth noting for this clone: Its antigen is undetermined.

The TCR was taken from a man aged 30-40 years in good health and CMV-seronegative. The sample taken for sequencing was PBMCs.

In DNA, the CDR3 is TGTGCCAGCAGCGTAGGAGAGGGTCCGGGCACCGGGGAGCTGTTTTTT. Translating gives CASSVGEGPGTGELFF. This rearrangement joins TRBV9 to TRBJ2-2, with D perhaps TRBD2 (5 bases). Germline-derived CDR1 and CDR2 are SGDLS and YYNGEE. With 0 bases removed from V and 4 bases from J, the gap between germline ends came to 13 bases. This CDR3 is built from 16 residues. The entire variable domain, with the rest obtained from reference TRBV9 and TRBJ2-2, is as follows: DSGVTQTPKHLITATGQRVTLRCSPRSGDLSVYWYQQSLDQGLQFLIQYYNGEERAKGNILERFSAQQFPDLHSELNLSSLELGDSALYFCASSVGEGPGTGELFFGEGSRLTVL.